This record covers a single TCR beta chain. What it recognizes is unknown. The germline CDR1 and CDR2 sequences are MDHEN and SYDVKM. The CDR3 extends over 16 amino acids. The V end was cut by 5 bases, the J end by 4 bases, with 18 bases between. These data come from a study of T-cell reconstitution after alpha-beta-depleted transplantation in children. Unique molecular identifiers were used in preparing the TCRbeta library. MiXCR, run by TCRdb on the PCR reads, gives a single entry per CDR3 protein. The sample contains about 510,000 distinct CDR3 sequences, roughly an eighth of which appear only once. The study, taken as a whole, reports: Two months or so post-transplant, alpha-beta T cells reportedly derived from several hundred expanded graft clones.

Material: PBMCs, mostly from graft donor cells, obtained 180 days after TCRalphabeta/CD19-depleted stem cell transplant. This chain uses TRBV28 with TRBJ1-5; D ambiguous. The sequence was obtained from a female patient under 10 years old who had a stem cell transplant for aplastic anemia, so the T cells may come from the graft donor. This CDR3 reads CASSRWMGRENQPQHF. In DNA, the CDR3 is TGTGCCAGCAGTCGATGGATGGGAAGGGAAAATCAGCCCCAGCATTTT.